Listed here is a single T cell receptor beta chain. The entry originates in a study of cytomegalovirus exposure and HLA in healthy donors. The PCR contained 60 Vbeta and 13 Jbeta primers. The table came from immunoSEQ multiplex PCR; TCRdb's copy has only in-frame clones and leaves some out. This table holds over 60,000 clones. Material for sequencing was PBMCs. This receptor was taken from a female donor in good health and CMV-seropositive.

The CDR3 DNA is TGTGCCAGCAGCTTCTCCAGCGGGAGGGGGGGTGACAATGAGCAGTTCTTC. Translated: CASSFSSGRGGDNEQFF. V is TRBV7-2 and J is TRBJ2-1; TRBD2 agrees at 10 bases. Germline V gene sequence: CDR1 SGHTA, CDR2 FQGNSA. V trimming: 3 bases; J trimming: 5 bases; junction bases outside the gene matches: 10. CDR3 size: 17 residues.